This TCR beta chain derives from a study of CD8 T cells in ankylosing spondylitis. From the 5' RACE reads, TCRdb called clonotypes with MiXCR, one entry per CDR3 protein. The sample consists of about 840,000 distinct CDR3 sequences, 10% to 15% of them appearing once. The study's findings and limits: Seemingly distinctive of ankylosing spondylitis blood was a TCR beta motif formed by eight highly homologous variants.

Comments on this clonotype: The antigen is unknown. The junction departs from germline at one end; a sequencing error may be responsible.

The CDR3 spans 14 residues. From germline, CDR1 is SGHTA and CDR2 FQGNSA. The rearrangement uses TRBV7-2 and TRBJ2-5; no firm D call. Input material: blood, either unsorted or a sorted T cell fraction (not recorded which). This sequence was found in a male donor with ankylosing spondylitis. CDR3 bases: TGTGCCAGCGGCTTAGCAGGCCGGATAGAGACCCAGTACTTC. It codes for CASGLAGRIETQYF.